This is a list of T cell receptor beta chains from one sample in a study of CXCR3-negative and CXCR3-positive naive CD8 T cells. For each CDR3 protein, TCRdb gives one entry from its re-call of the 5' RACE reads, without DNA. The sample has 70,000 to 100,000 distinct CDR3 sequences. The sequenced sample was naive CXCR3- CD8+ T cells from blood. These TCRs come from a human donor in good health. Some clones in this sample may be carry-over from other donors' samples. The CDR3 runs from the conserved cysteine through the conserved F or W.

j_call v_call cdr3_aa
TRBJ2-7 TRBV10-3 CAISEGTSGTTYEQYF
TRBJ2-5 TRBV7-3 CASSSSGDSETQYF
TRBJ2-1 TRBV12-5 CASGTSGGEGEQFF
TRBJ2-7 TRBV29-1 CSVSPGVEQYF
TRBJ2-1 TRBV7-3 CASSLMDTSYNEQFF
TRBJ1-2 TRBV23-1 CASSQSWTALGYGYTF
TRBJ2-1 TRBV7-9 CASSLVTGHNEQFF
TRBJ2-7 TRBV5-4 CASSLGSAGGEQYF
TRBJ1-2 TRBV13 CASRILSSYGYTF
TRBJ2-3 TRBV12-3/TRBV12-4 CASSLIQGRDFGTSADTQYF
TRBJ1-1 TRBV3-1 CASSQDRLGNTEAFF
TRBJ2-5 TRBV6-5 CASSRTGQETQYF
TRBJ1-5 TRBV19 CASTKRDEDQPQHF
TRBJ1-1 TRBV7-9 CASTTGGTEAFF
TRBJ2-4 TRBV7-2 CASSFPVRGNINIQYF
TRBJ1-1 TRBV28 CASSGDRDEAFF
TRBJ2-1 TRBV20-1 CSANRILLAGDSLSYNEQFF
TRBJ1-5 TRBV19 CASSIWGQPQHF
TRBJ2-2 TRBV5-1 CASVPTGHRELFF
TRBJ1-2 TRBV25-1 CASSALGGYTF
TRBJ2-5 TRBV15 CATSSPLAVGATYQETQYF
TRBJ2-1 TRBV7-2 CASSTDGHPDNEQFF
TRBJ2-3 TRBV30 CAWTPGGDTQYF
TRBJ2-7 TRBV6-2/TRBV6-3 CASSYSLGYEQYF
TRBJ1-2 TRBV20-1 CSASVPGEVSGYTF
TRBJ2-1 TRBV5-1 CASSLAGGDYSYNEQFF
TRBJ2-3 TRBV29-1 CSVESGRVDTQYF
TRBJ1-3 TRBV19 CASSTGTGSGNTIYF
TRBJ2-7 TRBV4-2 CASSQPLGGTYEQYF
TRBJ2-2 TRBV15 CATSTDRGYGGELFF
TRBJ2-7 TRBV5-1 CASSPTTSRSYEQYF
TRBJ2-6 TRBV29-1 CSVVGGPSGANVLTF
TRBJ2-5 TRBV5-1 CASSLGTGGRETQYF
TRBJ1-2 TRBV24-1 CATSDWDKNYGYTF
TRBJ1-2 TRBV7-9 CAARGVYGYTF
TRBJ2-3 TRBV9 CASSVTQTGPDTDTQYF
TRBJ2-6 TRBV20-1 CSALSTRDTWPGANVLTF
TRBJ2-7 TRBV5-8 CASSIGGEQYF
TRBJ2-1 TRBV7-9 CASSLAENSYNEQFF
TRBJ2-5 TRBV9 CASSQRAGEETQYF
TRBJ2-7 TRBV28 CASSWPTGTNEQYF
TRBJ2-3 TRBV15 CATSRAVGVATDTQYF